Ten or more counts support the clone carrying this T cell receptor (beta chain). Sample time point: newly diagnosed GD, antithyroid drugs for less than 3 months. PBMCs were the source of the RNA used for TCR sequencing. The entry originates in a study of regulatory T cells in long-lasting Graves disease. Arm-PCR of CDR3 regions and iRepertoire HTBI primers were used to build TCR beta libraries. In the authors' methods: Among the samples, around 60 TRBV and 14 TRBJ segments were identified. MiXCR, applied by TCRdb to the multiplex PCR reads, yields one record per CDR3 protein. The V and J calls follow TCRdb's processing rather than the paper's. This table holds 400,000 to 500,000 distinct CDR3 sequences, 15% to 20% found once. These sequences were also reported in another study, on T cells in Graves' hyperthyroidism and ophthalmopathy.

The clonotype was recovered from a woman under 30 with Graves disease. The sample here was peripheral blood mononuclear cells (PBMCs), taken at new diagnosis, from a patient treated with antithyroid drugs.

CDR3 in amino acids: CASSLVVLAPRRDTQYF. DNA of the CDR3: TGTGCCAGCAGCTTAGTGGTCCTAGCGCCACGGAGGGATACGCAGTATTTT. The chain couples TRBV7-2 to TRBJ2-3; D may be TRBD2 (6 bases). Trimming stripped 1 base from V and 6 bases from J, with 20 bases between. This CDR3 spans 17 amino acids. From germline, CDR1 is SGHTA and CDR2 FQGNSA.